The 29 T cell receptor beta chains below were found in one sample sequenced in a study of cytomegalovirus exposure and HLA in healthy donors. Amplification used 60 Vbeta primers and 13 Jbeta primers. Generated by immunoSEQ multiplex PCR, the TCRdb table keeps only in-frame clones and is missing some. The table has 150,000 to 200,000 clones, 84% seen once. Specimen: PBMCs. The receptors shown here come from a boy aged 5 to 17 in good health and CMV-seronegative.

This clone has just one count. The chain recombines TRBV12-5 with TRBJ1-5; no reliable D call. The CDR3 is made up of 14 amino acids. Germline assignment: CDR1 LGHNT and CDR2 FRNRAP. Trimming left V 6 bases short and J 0 bases short, with 9 bases between. This CDR3 is CASGSGVSNQPQHF. In DNA, the CDR3 is TGTGCTAGTGGATCCGGGGTTAGCAATCAGCCCCAGCATTTT.

The CDR3 nucleotides read TGTGCCACCAGCAACAGGGGTTTGACTGAAGCTTTCTTT. It encodes CATSNRGLTEAFF. The V call is TRBV15, the J call TRBJ1-1; 7 nucleotides agree with TRBD1. This CDR3 region has 13 residues. In germline, CDR1 is LNHNV, CDR2 YYDKDF (reference sequence). V was pared by 4 bases and J by 5 bases, with 4 bases of the junction left unmatched.

The genes are TRBV9 and TRBJ1-2; maybe TRBD1 (6 bases). Germline V lookup: CDR1 SGDLS, CDR2 YYNGEE. This CDR3 is built from 13 residues. V was shortened by 7 bases and J by 3 bases, with 13 bases between the two germline ends. In DNA form, the CDR3 reads TGTGCCAGCTCGGGGGGCGCGGACTATGGCTACACCTTC. Translated, it gives CASSGGADYGYTF.

The chain is built from TRBV7-9 and TRBJ2-7; D possibly corresponds to TRBD2 (5 bases). CDR3 length: 15 residues. Trimming pared 4 bases from V and 2 bases from J, leaving 15 bases between. Germline CDR1 SEHNR, CDR2 FQNEAQ (reference sequence). For the CDR3, the DNA is TGTGCCAGCAGCTCGAACGGGAACGACGCCTACGAGCAGTACTTC. Translating it yields CASSSNGNDAYEQYF.

This clone was counted only a few times. The rearrangement links TRBV9 to TRBJ2-2; possibly TRBD2 for D (5 bases). The germline gives CDR1 SGDLS, CDR2 YYNGEE. Trimming took off 2 bases at V and 6 bases at J, with 20 bases between the two ends. CDR3 length: 17 amino acids. For the CDR3, the DNA is TGTGCCAGCAGCGTCGCCCCCGGAGGTTTAACGTCCGGGGAGCTGTTTTTT. It codes for CASSVAPGGLTSGELFF.

CDR3 DNA sequence: TGTGCCAGCAGCTTATACGGAGGGGGCTCTGGCACTGAAGCTTTCTTT. This sequence encodes CASSLYGGGSGTEAFF. The J gene is TRBJ1-1, the V gene TRBV7-8, with 7 bases matching TRBD1. J gave up 4 bases and V 2 bases, and 10 bases lay outside the gene matches. This CDR3 has 16 residues. Germline V gene lookup returns CDR1 SGHVS and CDR2 FQNEAQ.

The chain has TRBV6-5 and TRBJ2-7; no firm D call. The CDR3 sequence is 13 residues long. Germline V gene sequence: CDR1 MNHEY, CDR2 SVGAGI. Trimming removed 0 bases at V and 3 bases at J, with 6 bases between. In DNA, the CDR3 is TGTGCCAGCAGTTACTCGATTAGCTACGAGCAGTACTTC. Translation: CASSYSISYEQYF.

The chain employs TRBV7-9 and TRBJ2-1; D is unresolved. CDR1 is SEHNR, CDR2 FQNEAQ, per germline (reference sequence). The ends were cut back, 1 base at V and 9 bases at J, with 7 bases in the middle. CDR3 length: 12 residues. In nucleotides, the CDR3 is TGTGCCAGCAGCTTAGTCTTGGCTGAGCAGTTCTTC. Its translation is CASSLVLAEQFF.

This chain connects TRBV6-5 to TRBJ2-2; D call uncertain. Looked up from germline, CDR1 is MNHEY and CDR2 is SVGAGI. The V gene lost 6 bases and the J gene lost 7 bases, with 12 bases spanning the gap. This CDR3 spans 13 amino acids. CDR3 coding DNA: TGTGCCAGCAGGTCCTCCCGGAGCGGGGAGCTGTTTTTT. This codes for CASRSSRSGELFF.

CDR3 sequence reads: CASSFRQVHSPLHF. In DNA, the CDR3 is TGTGCCAGCAGCTTTCGGCAGGTCCATTCACCCCTCCACTTT. The chain joins TRBV5-4 to TRBJ1-6; D not resolved. Germline V gives CDR1 SGHNT, CDR2 YYREEE (reference sequence). The CDR3 consists of 14 residues. Deletions cut 2 bases from V and 8 bases from J, with 11 bases between.

The rearrangement joins TRBV5-1 to TRBJ1-4; D is uncertain. Per germline, CDR1 SGHRS and CDR2 YFSETQ. Trimming pared 0 bases from V and 8 bases from J, leaving 5 bases between. This CDR3 is built from 12 residues. The CDR3 reads CASSLGGEKLFF. CDR3 bases: TGCGCCAGCAGCTTGGGAGGGGAAAAACTGTTTTTT.

The gene calls are TRBV6-5 and TRBJ2-7; D remains ambiguous. This CDR3 has 11 amino acids. V was pared by 6 bases and J by 6 bases, with 9 bases between. The germline V gene has CDR1 MNHEY and CDR2 SVGAGI. CDR3 sequence reads: CASRFSGEQYF. The CDR3 nucleotides are TGTGCCAGCAGGTTTAGTGGCGAGCAGTACTTC.

This chain connects TRBV5-4 to TRBJ1-2, with 8 positions matching TRBD1. The V and J ends lost 4 bases and 6 bases, in that order; junction bases with no gene match: 8. The CDR3 runs to 14 residues. Germline loops: CDR1 SGHNT, CDR2 YYREEE (reference sequence). The CDR3 is CASSVDRATDGYTF. The DNA of the CDR3 is TGTGCCAGCAGCGTGGACAGGGCTACAGATGGCTACACCTTC.

The count of this clone is one. V gene TRBV2 combines with J gene TRBJ1-6, with 8 bases that match TRBD1. CDR3 length: 14 amino acids. Germline-derived CDR1 and CDR2 are SNHLY and FYNNEI. The trim removed 4 bases at V and 10 bases at J, leaving 6 bases unmatched. DNA of the CDR3: TGTGCCAGCAGTGGATCAGGGGGCAAATCACCCCTCCACTTT. Protein sequence: CASSGSGGKSPLHF. Full variable domain (remainder filled in from reference TRBV2 and TRBJ1-6): EPEVTQTPSHQVTQMGQEVILRCVPISNHLYFYWYRQILGQKVEFLVSFYNNEISEKSEIFDDQFSVERPDGSNFTLKIRSTKLEDSAMYFCASSGSGGKSPLHFGNGTRLTVT.

J is TRBJ2-7 and V is TRBV7-9, with a possible D match to TRBD1 (6 bases). The CDR3 extends over 15 amino acids. The V end lost 5 bases, the J end lost 4 bases, and 18 bases lay between the germline ends. Per the germline V gene, CDR1 is SEHNR and CDR2 is FQNEAQ (reference sequence). In DNA, the CDR3 is TGTGCCAGCAGCCCAACAGGGTCGACTCTTTACGAGCAGTACTTC. This translates into CASSPTGSTLYEQYF.

This chain links TRBV27 with TRBJ1-2; TRBD1 matches at 10 bases. The V segment lost 8 bases and the J segment 8 bases; nucleotides outside the gene matches: 5. Germline V gives CDR1 MNHEY, CDR2 SMNVEV (reference sequence). The CDR3 is made up of 12 amino acids. This CDR3 reads CASGTGDSGYTF. The CDR3 region has the DNA TGTGCCAGCGGGACAGGGGATAGCGGCTACACCTTC.

The chain has TRBV7-9 and TRBJ2-1; 9 bases agree with TRBD1. J lost 4 bases, V lost 5 bases, and 6 bases had no gene match. This CDR3 spans 15 amino acids. The germline gives CDR1 SEHNR, CDR2 FQNEAQ (reference sequence). Here the CDR3 reads CASSPTGGPYNEQFF. CDR3 DNA: TGTGCCAGCAGCCCCACAGGGGGCCCATACAATGAGCAGTTCTTC.

The chain has TRBV10-3 and TRBJ2-7, with a weak D call TRBD1 (5 bases). The CDR3 spans 12 residues. V lost 6 bases and J lost 4, with 10 bases in between. Germline V lookup: CDR1 ENHRY, CDR2 SYGVKD. In nucleotides, the CDR3 is TGTGCCATCAGCAGGGATCTATACGAGCAGTACTTC. This gives the protein CAISRDLYEQYF.

Comments on this clone: The junction does not match germline at one end; this may be a read error. The J gene is TRBJ2-2, the V gene TRBV7-7, with 7 bases that match TRBD1. From germline, CDR1 is SSHAT and CDR2 FNYEAQ (reference sequence). This CDR3 has 14 amino acids. CDR3 nucleotide sequence: TGTGCTAGCAGTTTTAGACAGGGCGCCGGGGAGCTGTTTTTT. Protein product: CASSFRQGAGELFF. Variable domain in full (rest from reference TRBV7-7 and TRBJ2-2): GAGVSQSPRYKVTKRGQDVTLRCDPISSHATLYWYQQALGQGPEFLTYFNYEAQPDKSGLPSDRFSAERPEGSISTLTIQRTEQRDSAMYRCASSFRQGAGELFFGEGSRLTVL.

This clone was counted only a few times. The chain has TRBV25-1 and TRBJ1-1; 7 positions match TRBD1. Germline V lookup: CDR1 MGHDK, CDR2 SYGVNS. The V segment lost 2 bases and the J segment 2 bases; nucleotides outside the gene matches: 2. The CDR3 is made up of 14 amino acids. The DNA for the CDR3 is TGTGCCAGCAGTGAAAGGGGGCTAAACACTGAAGCTTTCTTT. It is translated as CASSERGLNTEAFF.

The chain couples TRBV6-5 to TRBJ1-2, with 10 bases lining up with TRBD1. The germline V gene has CDR1 MNHEY and CDR2 SVGAGI. The CDR3 length is 14 residues. With V trimmed by 6 bases and J by 5 bases, 6 bases remained unmatched. The CDR3 nucleotides read TGTGCCAGCAGGGGACAGGGGACGCAATATGGCTACACCTTC. This sequence encodes CASRGQGTQYGYTF.

This clone was detected once. The rearrangement uses TRBV11-2 and TRBJ2-1, with D perhaps TRBD2 (5 bases). Looked up from germline, CDR1 is SGHAT and CDR2 is FQNNGV. V was shortened by 3 bases and J by 0 bases, with 9 bases between the two germline ends. The CDR3 is made up of 15 amino acids. CDR3 sequence reads: CASSFGLVSYNEQFF. Written as DNA, the CDR3 is TGTGCCAGCAGCTTCGGACTGGTCTCCTACAATGAGCAGTTCTTC. Variable domain in full (rest from reference TRBV11-2 and TRBJ2-1): EAGVAQSPRYKIIEKRQSVAFWCNPISGHATLYWYQQILGQGPKLLIQFQNNGVVDDSQLPKDRFSAERLKGVDSTLKIQPAKLEDSAVYLCASSFGLVSYNEQFFGPGTRLTVL.

The rearrangement links TRBV28 to TRBJ2-7; perhaps TRBD1 as D (6 bases). CDR3 length: 15 amino acids. Trimming removed 5 bases from V and 3 bases from J, with 17 bases in between. The germline V gene has CDR1 MDHEN and CDR2 SYDVKM. The CDR3 here is CASSRPGTLNYEQYF. DNA of the CDR3: TGTGCCAGCAGTAGACCCGGGACATTAAACTACGAGCAGTACTTC.

The CDR3 is CASSQDPRTANVIAFF. The CDR3 DNA sequence: TGCGCCAGCAGCCAAGATCCTAGGACAGCCAACGTGATAGCTTTCTTT. The chain is built from TRBV4-1 and TRBJ1-1, with D perhaps TRBD1 (6 bases). This CDR3 contains 16 residues. Germline CDR1 MGHRA, CDR2 YSYEKL. Trimming removed 0 bases at V and 10 bases at J, with 21 bases between.

This clone has just a few counts. The V call is TRBV2, the J call TRBJ2-3; tentative D call: TRBD2 (5 bases). This CDR3 comprises 12 residues. Germline CDR1 is SNHLY and CDR2 is FYNNEI. The V end lost 5 bases, the J end lost 3 bases, and 6 bases lay between the germline ends. As DNA, the CDR3 is TGTGCCAGCAGTCGAGGGACAGATACGCAGTATTTT. This gives the protein CASSRGTDTQYF.

The rearrangement joins TRBV10-3 to TRBJ1-3; 7 nucleotides agree with TRBD1. The CDR3 has 16 amino acids. J was trimmed by 0 bases and V by 4 bases; bases with no gene match: 6. Germline V gene data show CDR1 as ENHRY and CDR2 as SYGVKD. The CDR3 sequence: CAISVGQANSGNTIYF. In nucleotides, the CDR3 is TGTGCCATCAGTGTAGGACAGGCCAACTCTGGAAACACCATATATTTT.

The chain employs TRBV7-9 and TRBJ2-7, with unresolved D. This CDR3 is built from 15 residues. Germline V gene sequence: CDR1 SEHNR, CDR2 FQNEAQ (reference sequence). Between the trimmed V and J ends, which lost 1 base and 2 bases, there was a span of 12 bases. The CDR3 reads CASSLGRLETYEQYF. The CDR3 DNA is TGTGCCAGCAGCTTAGGGCGGCTGGAAACCTACGAGCAGTACTTC.

V and J are TRBV30 and TRBJ1-4, with D maybe TRBD1 (5 bases). CDR1 is GTSNPN, CDR2 SVGIG, per germline (reference sequence). This CDR3 contains 18 residues. Between the trimmed V and J ends, which lost 3 bases and 7 bases, there was a span of 27 bases. CDR3: CAWSTFELTGAQGEKLFF. The CDR3 DNA follows: TGTGCCTGGAGCACCTTTGAGCTTACAGGCGCCCAGGGTGAAAAACTGTTTTTT. The full variable domain, its missing parts supplied by reference TRBV30 and TRBJ1-4, is SQTIHQWPATLVQPVGSPLSLECTVEGTSNPNLYWYRQAAGRGLQLLFYSVGIGQISSEVPQNLSASRPQDRQFILSSKKLLLSDSGFYLCAWSTFELTGAQGEKLFFGSGTQLSVL.

The chain couples TRBV11-2 to TRBJ1-1; no reliable D call. The CDR3 covers 13 residues. With 2 bases removed from V and 1 base from J, the gap between germline ends came to 5 bases. Germline assignment: CDR1 SGHAT and CDR2 FQNNGV. The CDR3 DNA follows: TGTGCCAGCAGCTTACTAAGGAACACTGAAGCTTTCTTT. Encoded protein: CASSLLRNTEAFF. Variable domain in full (rest from reference TRBV11-2 and TRBJ1-1): EAGVAQSPRYKIIEKRQSVAFWCNPISGHATLYWYQQILGQGPKLLIQFQNNGVVDDSQLPKDRFSAERLKGVDSTLKIQPAKLEDSAVYLCASSLLRNTEAFFGQGTRLTVV.